Given below is one TCR beta chain in context. The antigen remains unidentified. These data are taken from a study of cytomegalovirus exposure and HLA in healthy donors. PCR was performed using 60 Vbeta and 13 Jbeta primers. Using immunoSEQ multiplex PCR, the repertoire was profiled, and TCRdb retains in-frame clones only, with some absent. Altogether about 140,000 clones are present, about four fifths being singletons, with the ten largest covering more than 4%. Study-level points and caveats: Analyzed later, association rates of TCRs varied across HLA loci, with DRB1 most and HLA-C fewest.

The material sequenced was PBMCs. The TCR originated in a man in his forties in good health and CMV-seropositive.

The CDR3 spells CASGSDGLARYNEQFF. The CDR3 nucleotides read TGTGCTAGTGGTTCGGACGGACTAGCGAGATACAATGAGCAGTTCTTC. The J gene is TRBJ2-1, the V gene TRBV12-5; 9 bases agree with TRBD2. This CDR3 spans 16 amino acids. Looked up from germline, CDR1 is LGHNT and CDR2 is FRNRAP. V gave up 4 bases and J gave up 4 bases; unmatched junction bases: 8.